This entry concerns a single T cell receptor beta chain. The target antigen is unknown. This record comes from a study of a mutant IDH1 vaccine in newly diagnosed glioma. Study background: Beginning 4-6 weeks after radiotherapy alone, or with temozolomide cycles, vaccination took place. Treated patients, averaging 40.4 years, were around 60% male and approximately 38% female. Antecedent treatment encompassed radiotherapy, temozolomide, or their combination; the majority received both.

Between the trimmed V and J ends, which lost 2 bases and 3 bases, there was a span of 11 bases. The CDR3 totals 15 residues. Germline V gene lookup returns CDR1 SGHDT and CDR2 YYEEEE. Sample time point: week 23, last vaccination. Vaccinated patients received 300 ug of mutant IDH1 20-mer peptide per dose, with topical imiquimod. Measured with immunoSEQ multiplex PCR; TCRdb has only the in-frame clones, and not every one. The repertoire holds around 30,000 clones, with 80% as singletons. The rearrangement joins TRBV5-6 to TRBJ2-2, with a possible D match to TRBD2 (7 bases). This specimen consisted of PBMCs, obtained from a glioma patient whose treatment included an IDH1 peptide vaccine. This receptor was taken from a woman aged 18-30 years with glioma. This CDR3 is CASSFGGRDTGELFF. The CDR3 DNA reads TGTGCCAGCAGCTTCGGGGGGCGGGACACCGGGGAGCTGTTTTTT. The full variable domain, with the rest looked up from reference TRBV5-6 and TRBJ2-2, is DAGVTQSPTHLIKTRGQQVTLRCSPKSGHDTVSWYQQALGQGPQFIFQYYEEEERQRGNFPDRFSGHQFPNYSSELNVNALLLGDSALYLCASSFGGRDTGELFFGEGSRLTVL.